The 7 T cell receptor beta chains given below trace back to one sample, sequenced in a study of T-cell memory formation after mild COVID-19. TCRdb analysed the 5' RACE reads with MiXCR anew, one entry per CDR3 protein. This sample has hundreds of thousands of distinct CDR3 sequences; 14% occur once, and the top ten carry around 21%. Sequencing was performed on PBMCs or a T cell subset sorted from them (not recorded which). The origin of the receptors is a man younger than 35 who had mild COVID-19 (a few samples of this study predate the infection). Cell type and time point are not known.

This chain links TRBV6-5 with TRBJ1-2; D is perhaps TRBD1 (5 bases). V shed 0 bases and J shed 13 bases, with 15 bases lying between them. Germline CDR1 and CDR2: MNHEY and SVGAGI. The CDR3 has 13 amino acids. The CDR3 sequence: CASSYSFRGGGTF. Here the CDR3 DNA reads TGTGCCAGCAGTTACTCGTTCAGAGGCGGGGGCACCTTC.

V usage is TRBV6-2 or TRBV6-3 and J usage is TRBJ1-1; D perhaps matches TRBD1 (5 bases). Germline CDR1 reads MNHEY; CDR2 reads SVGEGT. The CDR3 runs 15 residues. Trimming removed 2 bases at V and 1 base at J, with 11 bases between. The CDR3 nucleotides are TGTGCCAGCAGTTACCTCGTGGGGGGGAACACTGAAGCTTTCTTT. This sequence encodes CASSYLVGGNTEAFF.

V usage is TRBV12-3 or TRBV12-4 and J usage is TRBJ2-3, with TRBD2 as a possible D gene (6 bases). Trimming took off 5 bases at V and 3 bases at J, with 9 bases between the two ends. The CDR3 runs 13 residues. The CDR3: CASSRRETDTQYF. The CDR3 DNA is TGTGCCAGCAGTCGCCGGGAGACAGATACGCAGTATTTT.

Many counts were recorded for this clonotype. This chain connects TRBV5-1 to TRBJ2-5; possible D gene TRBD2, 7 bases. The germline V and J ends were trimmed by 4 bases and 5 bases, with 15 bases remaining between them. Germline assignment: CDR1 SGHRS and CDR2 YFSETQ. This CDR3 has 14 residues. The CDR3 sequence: CASSLGGQDETQYF. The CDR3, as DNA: TGCGCCAGCAGCCTGGGGGGGCAGGACGAGACCCAGTACTTC.

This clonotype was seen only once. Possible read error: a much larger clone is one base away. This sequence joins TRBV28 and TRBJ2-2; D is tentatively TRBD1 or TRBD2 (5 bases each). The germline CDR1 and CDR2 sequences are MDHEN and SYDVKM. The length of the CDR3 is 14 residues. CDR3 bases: TGTGCCACCGATCCCAACAGGAACACCGGGGAGATGTTTTTT. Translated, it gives CATDPNRNTGEMFF.

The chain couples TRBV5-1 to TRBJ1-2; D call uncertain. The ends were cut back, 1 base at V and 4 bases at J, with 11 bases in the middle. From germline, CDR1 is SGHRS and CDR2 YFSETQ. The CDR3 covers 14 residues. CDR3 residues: CASSLLETTYGYTF. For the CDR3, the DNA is TGCGCCAGCAGCTTGTTAGAGACAACCTATGGCTACACCTTC. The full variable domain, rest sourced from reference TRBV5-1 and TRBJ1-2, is KAGVTQTPRYLIKTRGQQVTLSCSPISGHRSVSWYQQTPGQGLQFLFEYFSETQRNKGNFPGRFSGRQFSNSRSEMNVSTLELGDSALYLCASSLLETTYGYTFGSGTRLTVV.

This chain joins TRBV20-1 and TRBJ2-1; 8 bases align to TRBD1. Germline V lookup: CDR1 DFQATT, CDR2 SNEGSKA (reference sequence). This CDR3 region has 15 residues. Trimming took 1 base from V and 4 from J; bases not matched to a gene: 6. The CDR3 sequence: CSARASGQAYNEQFF. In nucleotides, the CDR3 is TGCAGTGCTAGAGCGTCGGGACAGGCTTACAATGAGCAGTTCTTC.